The present T cell receptor (beta chain) was sequenced within a study of T cell responses to AZD1222 COVID-19 vaccine (dated by TCRdb to the early 2020s). With respect to the entire study: AZD1222 recipients with second doses at about 4 weeks or about 12 weeks were pooled, because spike-specific TCR depth and breadth did not differ between schedules. A total of approximately 240 trial participants underwent TCR sequencing, of whom under 220 had received two doses of AZD1222 and some 25 had received two doses of the MenACWY control vaccine. Trial participants were enrolled by age into 18-55, 56-69 and 70-plus year subgroups, with 148, 28 and 57 TCR-sequenced participants respectively. Beyond this particular receptor, the publication reports: A significant rise in spike-specific TCR breadth and depth was observed after two AZD1222 doses relative to day 0 and relative to MenACWY recipients. The 56-69-year group was small, and its depth increase did not reach significance, likely because of low power. Because no day 14 peak-response samples were available, the repertoires could be characterized only after the peak T cell response. Participants were mostly white British and included more females than males, and it was suggested by the authors that clonal diversity may have been underestimated. Nearly half of unique spike-specific TCRs reportedly recognized epitopes outside regions mutated in the B.1.351 and B.1.1.7 variants. The whole spike protein was spanned by vaccine-associated CD4 TCRs, and dominant responses were seen in regions 160-218 and 743-854. Conclusions about previously exposed vaccinees are limited, since just six AZD1222 recipients were seropositive for SARS-CoV-2 at baseline.

Reading from cysteine to phenylalanine, the CDR3 counts 17 amino acids. Only the CDR3 portion is preserved as DNA: 51 bases, with reading frame beginning at the first base. As to this clone: Its antigen is unknown. Nothing much larger sits one base from this clone, and base qualities are not available.

The CDR3 regions of human TCRbeta chains were analyzed by immunosequencing. The study's processing was this. Repertoire TCRs were matched against a reference library of SARS-CoV-2-specific TCRs generated with the MIRA antigen-specificity platform. Breadth was defined as the fraction of unique TCRs that were SARS-CoV-2-associated. Depth was defined as the fraction of total T cells that were SARS-CoV-2-associated. Using the MIRA data, each spike-specific TCR was mapped to the spike region that the TCR reacts to and placed in a CD4 or CD8 class. Log10-transformed breadth and depth values were compared by one-way ANOVA with Sidak's multiple comparisons tests. In its TCRdb copy, this immuneACCESS table keeps in-frame sequences only and misses some clones. Where compared with another copy, unresolved V genes explain less than half of these, and the others have no known cause. V, J and clone size are those of that table, while D and trimming were read from the DNA. For this sample there are approximately 170,000 clones; 91% appear just once. The ten biggest clones cover approximately 4.4% of the sample.

This specimen's time point label, interpreted: baseline before first vaccination. Vaccinee samples were obtained from the UK trials COV001 and COV002, which included a single-blind randomized controlled phase 2/3 trial of AZD1222 (ChAdOx1 nCoV-19) in healthy adults. For TCRbeta chain sequencing, PBMC samples were collected from trial participants at day 0 and at day 28 after the second dose. The sequences come from peripheral blood, collected on day 0 of AZD1222 vaccination. This TCR came from an adult in good health. Recombination connected TRBV21-1 to TRBJ2-6; the table's D call TRBD1 went unverified against the DNA. TRBV21-1 is deemed a pseudogene. The CDR3 region reads CASSKQDQSSGANVLTF. The bases read TGTGCCAGCAGCAAACAGGATCAGAGCTCTGGGGCCAACGTCCTGACTTTC.